This T cell receptor (beta chain) stems from a study of cytomegalovirus exposure and HLA in healthy donors. Study observations and caveats: No immune exposure information besides CMV serostatus was available. Follow-up analysis found HLA locus-dependent TCR association rates, highest for DRB1 and lowest for HLA-C. The HLA-A and HLA-B alleles of most subjects were reportedly predicted accurately from TCR beta sequences.

The PCR ran on 60 Vbeta and 13 Jbeta primers. Assay used: immunoSEQ multiplex PCR; TCRdb lists only in-frame clones, some missing. This listing includes more than 100,000 clones. A word on this clone: Its specificity is not known.

Germline V lookup: CDR1 SGHRS, CDR2 YFSETQ. The CDR3 is made up of 14 amino acids. Deletions cut 0 bases from V and 4 bases from J, with 8 bases between. The sample comprised PBMCs. This chain uses TRBV5-1 with TRBJ1-5; TRBD1 is a possible D gene (5 bases). The TCR was taken from a man younger than 35 in good health and CMV-seronegative. The CDR3 loop is CASSLDGGNQPQHF. CDR3 coding DNA: TGCGCCAGCAGCTTGGACGGGGGGAATCAGCCCCAGCATTTT. The full variable domain, with the rest looked up from reference TRBV5-1 and TRBJ1-5, is KAGVTQTPRYLIKTRGQQVTLSCSPISGHRSVSWYQQTPGQGLQFLFEYFSETQRNKGNFPGRFSGRQFSNSRSEMNVSTLELGDSALYLCASSLDGGNQPQHFGDGTRLSIL.